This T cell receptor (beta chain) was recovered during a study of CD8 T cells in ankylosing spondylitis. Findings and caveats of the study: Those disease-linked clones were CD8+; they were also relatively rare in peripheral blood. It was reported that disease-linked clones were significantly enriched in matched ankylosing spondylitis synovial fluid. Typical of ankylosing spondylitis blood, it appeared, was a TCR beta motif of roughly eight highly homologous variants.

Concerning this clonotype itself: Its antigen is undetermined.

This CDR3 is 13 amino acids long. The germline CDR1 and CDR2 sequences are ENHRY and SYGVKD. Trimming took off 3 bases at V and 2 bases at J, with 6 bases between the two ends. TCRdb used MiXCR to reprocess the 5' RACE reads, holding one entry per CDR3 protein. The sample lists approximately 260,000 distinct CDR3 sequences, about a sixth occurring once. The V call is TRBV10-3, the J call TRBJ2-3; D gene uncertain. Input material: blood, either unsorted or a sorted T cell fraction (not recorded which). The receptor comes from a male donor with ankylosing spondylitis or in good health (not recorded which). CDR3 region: CAISELYTDTQYF. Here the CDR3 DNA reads TGTGCCATCAGTGAACTTTACACAGATACGCAGTATTTT.